This is a list of T cell receptor beta chains from one sample in a study of HIV-infected patients and healthy controls. From the 5' RACE reads, TCRdb called clonotypes with MiXCR, one entry per CDR3 protein. The table includes fewer than 20,000 distinct CDR3 sequences, approximately 10% detected once. The sample taken for sequencing was blood. The source of these receptors is an adult in good health. Each CDR3 is given with its conserved first and last residue. A D gene is named only where the DNA matches it firmly. The size field is filled for only some rows; it gives once, few, many or a size class.

J gene | V gene | clone size | D gene | CDR3 protein | CDR3 DNA
TRBJ2-6 | TRBV5-1 | many | TRBD2 | CASSSSGGANVLTF | TGCGCCAGCAGCTCTAGCGGCGGGGCCAACGTCCTGACTTTC
TRBJ2-1 | TRBV11-2 | many | TRBD1 | CASTHNRGDGNEQFF | TGTGCCAGCACCCATAACAGGGGGGACGGGAATGAGCAGTTCTTC
TRBJ1-1 | TRBV5-1 | many | TRBD1 | CASSRDSQNTEAFF | TGCGCCAGCAGCCGGGACAGCCAGAACACTGAAGCTTTCTTT
TRBJ1-5 | TRBV20-1 | - | - | CSARSFRSGNQPQHF | TGCAGTGCTAGATCCTTTCGGTCGGGGAATCAGCCCCAGCATTTT
TRBJ1-5 | TRBV6-2/TRBV6-3 | - | TRBD1 | CASSHGTGVSNQPQHF | TGTGCCAGCAGTCACGGGACAGGGGTTAGCAATCAGCCCCAGCATTTT
TRBJ2-6 | TRBV25-1 | many | - | CASSGRAGRSSGANVLTF | TGTGCCAGCAGTGGCCGGGCAGGACGCAGCTCTGGGGCCAACGTCCTGACTTTC
TRBJ2-7 | TRBV28 | - | - | CASSPSRGGAREQYF | TGTGCCAGCAGCCCAAGCCGAGGGGGGGCGCGGGAGCAGTACTTC
TRBJ2-3 | TRBV27 | many | - | CASSRLATTDTQYF | TGTGCCAGCAGCCGACTTGCAACCACAGATACGCAGTATTTT
TRBJ2-1 | TRBV5-4 | few | - | CASSPGTASYNEQFF | TGTGCCAGCAGCCCCGGGACGGCCTCCTACAATGAGCAGTTCTTC
TRBJ2-4 | TRBV28 | medium-sized | - | CASSLFYPRQSLAKNIQYF | TGTGCCAGCAGTTTATTTTATCCGCGACAGTCTCTAGCCAAAAACATTCAGTACTTC
TRBJ2-7 | TRBV28 | few | - | CASSLNDYEQYF | TGTGCCAGCAGTTTGAACGACTACGAGCAGTACTTC
TRBJ2-3 | TRBV20-1 | many | TRBD1 | CSAAEGQGLYTDTQYF | TGCAGTGCCGCTGAGGGACAGGGTCTATACACAGATACGCAGTATTTT
TRBJ1-5 | TRBV14 | many | - | CASSQDSNQPQHF | TGTGCCAGCAGCCAGGATAGCAATCAGCCCCAGCATTTT
TRBJ2-7 | TRBV28 | many | - | CASRTKGLRQVEEQYF | TGTGCCAGCAGGACGAAAGGCTTAAGGCAGGTGGAAGAGCAGTACTTC
TRBJ2-7 | TRBV20-1 | medium-sized | - | CSWGWPLGEQYF | TGCAGTTGGGGGTGGCCATTAGGCGAGCAGTACTTC
TRBJ2-7 | TRBV5-1 | many | TRBD1 | CASSPGQAAEQYF | TGCGCCAGCAGCCCCGGACAGGCCGCCGAGCAGTACTTC
TRBJ2-4 | TRBV5-1 | - | - | CASSLAPGKENIQYF | TGCGCCAGCAGCTTGGCCCCAGGGAAGGAAAACATTCAGTACTTC
TRBJ2-2 | TRBV7-2 | - | - | CASSSSGSPTGELFF | TGTGCCAGCAGCTCCTCCGGGTCTCCCACCGGGGAGCTGTTTTTT
TRBJ2-3 | TRBV5-1 | - | - | CASSLWGGSTDTQYF | TGCGCCAGCAGCTTATGGGGCGGGAGCACAGATACGCAGTATTTT
TRBJ2-4 | TRBV6-6 | many | - | CASSPSTKNIQYF | TGTGCCAGCAGCCCATCTACCAAAAACATTCAGTACTTC
TRBJ2-7 | TRBV21-1 | - | - | CASSNKGPWGREQYF | TGTGCCAGCAGCAATAAAGGTCCCTGGGGTCGGGAGCAGTACTTC
TRBJ2-2 | TRBV19 | - | TRBD2 | CASSLRLAGGTGELFF | TGTGCCAGTAGTCTACGACTAGCGGGAGGCACCGGGGAGCTGTTTTTT
TRBJ2-1 | TRBV28 | medium-sized | TRBD2 | CASSFFWVGTNNEQFF | TGTGCCAGCAGTTTCTTCTGGGTGGGGACTAACAATGAGCAGTTCTTC
TRBJ1-5 | TRBV30 | many | - | CAWSVAANQPQHF | TGTGCCTGGAGTGTCGCGGCCAATCAGCCCCAGCATTTT
TRBJ1-2 | TRBV28 | medium-sized | - | CASSLAPGDGYGYTF | TGTGCCAGCAGTTTGGCACCAGGGGATGGGTATGGCTACACCTTC
TRBJ2-1 | TRBV12-3/TRBV12-4 | many | - | CASSLVGGDNEQFF | TGTGCCAGCAGTTTAGTCGGGGGTGACAATGAGCAGTTCTTC
TRBJ2-1 | TRBV24-1 | few | TRBD2 | CATSDTGTSGESSYNEQFF | TGTGCCACCAGTGACACTGGGACTAGCGGGGAGAGCTCCTACAATGAGCAGTTCTTC
TRBJ1-1 | TRBV28 | medium-sized | - | CASSLKLLNTEAFF | TGTGCCAGCAGTTTGAAACTACTGAACACTGAAGCTTTCTTT